These 19 T cell receptor beta chains came from one sample sequenced in a study of blood T cells in healthy people across ages. Alongside a J-beta primer mix, a sample-barcoded 5' primer served in a second PCR lasting about 7 to 12 cycles. TCRdb re-called the 5' RACE reads with MiXCR, one entry per CDR3 protein. The data show about 730,000 distinct CDR3 sequences, about 40% seen once. Sequenced sample: blood. The receptors shown here come from a woman aged 55-70 years in good health.

J is TRBJ2-5 and V is TRBV5-5; a weak D match, TRBD1 (6 bases). Trimming stripped 0 bases from V and 5 bases from J, with 17 bases between. Germline CDR1 reads SGHKS; CDR2 reads YYEKEE (reference sequence). The CDR3 is 16 residues long. For the CDR3, the DNA is TGTGCCAGCAGCTTGGGACTGGGGGCTGGTTCGGAGACCCAGTACTTC. Translating gives CASSLGLGAGSETQYF.

This clonotype was observed a handful of times. The chain uses TRBV29-1 and TRBJ2-6; D is uncertain. Trimming pared 7 bases from V and 5 bases from J, leaving 6 bases between. The germline V gene encodes CDR1 SQVTM and CDR2 ANQGSEA. The CDR3 runs 11 residues. The CDR3 loop is CSGEWANVLTF. In DNA form, the CDR3 reads TGCAGCGGTGAGTGGGCCAACGTCCTGACTTTC.

This clonotype was recorded a few times. The V call is TRBV9, the J call TRBJ2-3, with 14 positions matching TRBD2. V shed 0 bases, J shed 3 bases, and the junction held 12 bases outside the gene matches. CDR1 and CDR2 from the germline V gene are SGDLS and YYNGEE. The CDR3 totals 20 residues. DNA for the CDR3: TGTGCCAGCAGCGTAGCCGGATTGACTAGCGGGAGGGAACGTACAGATACGCAGTATTTT. It yields the protein CASSVAGLTSGRERTDTQYF.

J is TRBJ2-5 and V is TRBV7-9; the D is unclear. Germline values: CDR1 SEHNR, CDR2 FQNEAQ (reference sequence). CDR3 length equals 14 residues. V was pared by 5 bases and J by 0 bases, with 10 bases between. The CDR3 loop is CASSALGHQETQYF. In DNA, the CDR3 is TGTGCCAGCAGCGCCTTGGGCCACCAAGAGACCCAGTACTTC.

The chain employs TRBV27 and TRBJ2-3; D is unclear. Germline CDR1 MNHEY, CDR2 SMNVEV (reference sequence). The CDR3 length is 15 residues. Between the trimmed V and J ends, which lost 6 bases and 2 bases, there was a span of 15 bases. CDR3: CASSISWANTDTQYF. The CDR3 DNA is TGTGCCAGCAGCATTTCCTGGGCTAACACAGATACGCAGTATTTT.

The rearrangement joins TRBV4-3 to TRBJ1-2; perhaps TRBD1 as D (5 bases). Germline V lookup: CDR1 LGHNA, CDR2 YSLEER. The CDR3 is 16 residues long. Trimming pared 0 bases from V and 4 bases from J, leaving 15 bases between. The CDR3 spells CASSQDRSGLGYGYTF. CDR3 DNA: TGCGCCAGCAGCCAAGATCGTTCAGGGCTCGGCTATGGCTACACCTTC.

Written as DNA, the CDR3 is TGTGCCAGCAGCTCAACGGGACTCCGCCAAGAGACCCAGTACTTC. It codes for CASSSTGLRQETQYF. The chain links TRBV9 to TRBJ2-5, with TRBD2 as a possible D gene (6 bases). This CDR3 spans 15 amino acids. Germline CDR1 SGDLS, CDR2 YYNGEE. Trimming left V 4 bases short and J 1 base short, with 14 bases between.

The V gene is TRBV20-1, the J gene TRBJ2-3; 9 nucleotides line up with TRBD2. Unmatched junction bases numbered 7, after V lost 6 bases and J lost 0 bases. The CDR3 spans 15 residues. CDR1 and CDR2 (germline): DFQATT, SNEGSKA (reference sequence). The CDR3: CSAILAGDSTDTQYF. CDR3 nucleotides: TGCAGTGCCATATTAGCGGGAGATAGCACAGATACGCAGTATTTT.

The chain uses TRBV12-3 or TRBV12-4 and TRBJ2-1, with 8 bases that match TRBD2. Trimming at V came to 6 bases and at J to 6 bases, leaving 10 bases not matched to a gene. The CDR3 is 15 residues long. For the CDR3, the DNA is TGTGCCAGCAGCCCAAGGGAGCGGGAGTTCAATGAGCAGTTCTTC. It specifies CASSPREREFNEQFF.

This clonotype showed up many times. The chain uses TRBV27 and TRBJ2-4; tentative D call: TRBD1 (6 bases). CDR1 MNHEY and CDR2 SMNVEV come from the germline V gene (reference sequence). This CDR3 has 17 residues. V lost 3 bases to trimming and J lost 3 bases, with 18 bases between them. The CDR3 is CASSFPGQGLGKNIQYF. CDR3 sequence (DNA): TGTGCCAGCAGTTTTCCGGGGCAGGGGCTTGGCAAAAACATTCAGTACTTC.

This clonotype was seen only a few times. The genes are TRBV5-8 and TRBJ1-2, with TRBD1 matching 12 bases. Losses at the gene ends were 7 bases for V and 4 bases for J; bases not matched to a gene: 2. Germline V lookup: CDR1 SGHTS, CDR2 YDEGEE. CDR3 length equals 13 residues. In DNA, the CDR3 is TGTGCCAGCGGGACAGGGGGCATCTATGGCTACACCTTC. It translates to CASGTGGIYGYTF. Filled out from reference TRBV5-8 and TRBJ1-2, the complete variable domain reads EAGVTQSPTHLIKTRGQQATLRCSPISGHTSVYWYQQALGLGLQFLLWYDEGEERNRGNFPPRFSGRQFPNYSSELNVNALELEDSALYLCASGTGGIYGYTFGSGTRLTVV.

Note on this clonotype: A much bigger clone sits one base away, suggesting this may be a read error. The chain is built from TRBV12-3 or TRBV12-4 and TRBJ1-2, with D possibly matching TRBD1 (5 bases). CDR3 length: 13 residues. CDR3 sequence: CASGQQEDYDYTF. The CDR3 nucleotides are TGTGCCAGCGGACAACAGGAAGACTATGACTACACCTTC.

The gene calls are TRBV6-6 and TRBJ1-1; 7 bases are a match to TRBD1. The germline CDR1 and CDR2 sequences are MNHNY and SVGAGI (reference sequence). V was clipped by 5 bases and J by 5 bases; unmatched bases: 11. This CDR3 region has 15 residues. The CDR3 nucleotides read TGTGCCAGCAGTCACCGACAGGGTAAGGAAACTGAAGCTTTCTTT. This gives the protein CASSHRQGKETEAFF.

This chain links TRBV6-1 with TRBJ1-1; unclear D gene. Germline V gives CDR1 MNHNS, CDR2 SASEGT. This CDR3 comprises 9 residues. V was trimmed by 2 bases and J by 12 bases, leaving 4 bases between them. This CDR3 is CASSESPFF. The CDR3 nucleotides are TGTGCCAGCAGTGAATCGCCTTTCTTT.

Points on this clonotype: A much larger clone sits a single nucleotide away, making a read error possible. V and J are TRBV12-3 or TRBV12-4 and TRBJ2-6, with unresolved D. The CDR3 runs to 14 residues. CDR3 residues: CTSSFWSGANVLTF. The CDR3 DNA is TGTACCAGCAGTTTTTGGTCTGGGGCCAACGTCCTGACTTTC.

This chain links TRBV10-3 with TRBJ2-1; 8 bases are a match to TRBD2. V was clipped by 2 bases and J by 3 bases; unmatched bases: 6. The CDR3 has 16 residues. The germline V gene encodes CDR1 ENHRY and CDR2 SYGVKD. The CDR3 DNA sequence: TGTGCCATCAGTGAGAATAGCGGGGAGAACTACAATGAGCAGTTCTTC. Protein sequence: CAISENSGENYNEQFF.

The chain links TRBV3-1 to TRBJ2-7; 7 bases are shared with TRBD1. The CDR3 runs 14 residues. Germline values: CDR1 LGHDT, CDR2 YNNKEL (reference sequence). Trimming took 3 bases from V and 4 from J; bases not matched to a gene: 6. The CDR3 loop reads CASSQAPTGYEQYF. In nucleotides, the CDR3 is TGTGCCAGCAGCCAGGCCCCGACAGGGTACGAGCAGTACTTC.

DNA of the CDR3: TGTGCCAGCAGTCCGGGACAGGGTTTTTTTTATGAGCAGTTCTTC. This codes for CASSPGQGFFYEQFF. The rearrangement uses TRBV7-3 and TRBJ2-1; 9 bases are a match to TRBD1. Germline values: CDR1 SGHTA, CDR2 FQGTGA. The CDR3 is 15 residues long. The ends lost 6 bases at V and 8 bases at J; junction bases unmatched: 11.

This clonotype was seen more than once but under ten times. V usage is TRBV3-1 and J usage is TRBJ2-1, with unresolved D. The length of the CDR3 is 14 residues. Per germline, CDR1 LGHDT and CDR2 YNNKEL (reference sequence). V was cut by 8 bases and J by 0 bases, with 11 bases left in between. DNA of the CDR3: TGTGCCAGCTCCCCTCCTAGCTCCTACAATGAGCAGTTCTTC. Its protein is CASSPPSSYNEQFF.